Listed below are T cell receptor beta chains from one sample, sequenced in a study of control samples from healthy donors and cancer patients. Sequencing was performed with immunoSEQ multiplex PCR; in TCRdb, only in-frame clones are kept and a portion is missing. Of roughly 150,000 clones listed, approximately 86% are singletons. Sample: blood. The receptor source for this set is a man younger than 35 in good health. The CDR3 runs from the conserved cysteine through the conserved F or W. A D gene is named only where the DNA matches it firmly. The size entry is marked missing in some rows and otherwise reads once, few, many or a size class.

v_call,d_call,j_call,clone_size,cdr3_nt,cdr3_aa
TRBV2,-,TRBJ1-5,-,TGTGCCAGCAGTGAAGTCCCGAGACAGGGCAATCAGCCCCAGCATTTT,CASSEVPRQGNQPQHF
TRBV14,TRBD1,TRBJ2-7,-,TGTGCCAGCAGCCGCGGCAGGGGGAAGCCCTCCTACGAGCAGTACTTC,CASSRGRGKPSYEQYF
TRBV28,-,TRBJ1-5,few,TGTGCCAGCGGCCAGGGTTCCCAGCCCCAGCATTTT,CASGQGSQPQHF
TRBV5-5,TRBD2,TRBJ2-7,-,TGTGCCAGCAGCCCGGGGGAGGGGTTCTACGAGCAGTACTTC,CASSPGEGFYEQYF
TRBV4-2,TRBD2,TRBJ2-2,few,TGTGCCAGCAGCCAAGAACCTACTAGCGGTCCCGGGGAGCTGTTTTTT,CASSQEPTSGPGELFF
TRBV19,-,TRBJ2-2,-,TGTGCCAGTATAAGGGGCGTCGGGGAGCTGTTTTTT,CASIRGVGELFF
TRBV3-1/TRBV3-2,-,TRBJ2-7,-,TGTGCCAGCAGCCAGGGGCCGGACTACGAGCAGTACTTC,CASSQGPDYEQYF
TRBV6-4,TRBD1,TRBJ2-1,few,TGTGCCAGCAGTCAACTCCCGGGACAGGGGGACAATGAGCAGTTCTTC,CASSQLPGQGDNEQFF
TRBV4-2,TRBD1,TRBJ2-1,-,TGTGCCAGCAGCCAAGAGGATGGACAGGGCTACAATGAGCAGTTCTTC,CASSQEDGQGYNEQFF
TRBV28,-,TRBJ2-7,-,TGTGCCAGCAGGGAGACAGTGTACGAGCAGTACTTC,CASRETVYEQYF
TRBV19,-,TRBJ2-1,-,TGTGCCAGTAGTATAGGGGCGGGGAATGAGCAGTTCTTC,CASSIGAGNEQFF
TRBV7-2,TRBD1,TRBJ1-1,-,TGTGCCAGCAGCTGGACAGGGAGGGGCACTGAAGCTTTCTTT,CASSWTGRGTEAFF
TRBV27,-,TRBJ1-1,once,TGTGCCAGCAGCAGGGTATCGGACGTCACTGAAGCTTTCTTT,CASSRVSDVTEAFF
TRBV5-4,TRBD2,TRBJ2-3,-,TGTGCCAGCAGCCGAAAATTAGCGGGGTTAGCGGATGATACGCAGTATTTT,CASSRKLAGLADDTQYF
TRBV5-1,TRBD2,TRBJ2-1,-,TGCGCCAGCAGTCAAAATCCCACGGGGGGGCTCGGCCGGTATGAGCAGTTCTTC,CASSQNPTGGLGRYEQFF
TRBV5-8,TRBD1,TRBJ2-7,-,TGTGCCAGCAGCTTGGGAGGGGACAGGTACGAGCAGTACTTC,CASSLGGDRYEQYF
TRBV4-1,-,TRBJ2-3,few,TGCGCCAGCAGCCCAAGGGGGTTTGGGCCGGGGGTCACAGATACGCAGTATTTT,CASSPRGFGPGVTDTQYF
TRBV19,-,TRBJ1-1,-,TGTGCCAGTAGTATGTGGGGGTGGACTGAAGCTTTCTTT,CASSMWGWTEAFF
TRBV4-3,-,TRBJ1-3,-,TGCGCCAGCAGCCAAGAGAGATTCCGGGGGCCCGGCTCTGGAAACACCATATATTTT,CASSQERFRGPGSGNTIYF
TRBV6-5,TRBD2,TRBJ2-7,once,TGTGCCAGCACACTCGGCGGGGGGATTGGGTACGAGCAGTACTTC,CASTLGGGIGYEQYF
TRBV5-5,-,TRBJ2-5,-,TGTGCCAGCAGCGCACAAGAGACCCAGTACTTC,CASSAQETQYF
TRBV7-9,-,TRBJ1-1,-,TGTGCCAGCAGCTCGCGGGGAGCTGAAGCTTTCTTT,CASSSRGAEAFF
TRBV6-5,TRBD2,TRBJ2-3,-,TGTGCCAGCAGGAGGGAGGGGACTTATACGCAGTATTTT,CASRREGTYTQYF
TRBV4-2,TRBD2,TRBJ2-2,-,TGTGCCAGCAGCCAAGTTTACGGGACTAGCGGGGGGAAAGGGACCGGGGAGCTGTTTTTT,CASSQVYGTSGGKGTGELFF
TRBV6-6,-,TRBJ2-6,-,TGTGCCAGCAGTTACCGGAGGGGGACTGGGGCCAACGTCCTGACTTTC,CASSYRRGTGANVLTF
TRBV5-5,-,TRBJ2-7,-,TGTGCCAGCAGCTTGGCTGGGTCCTACGAGCAGTACTTC,CASSLAGSYEQYF
TRBV4-1,TRBD1,TRBJ2-1,-,TGCGCCAGCAGCCTAGGACAGGGTTCCAACAATGAGCAGTTCTTC,CASSLGQGSNNEQFF
TRBV9,-,TRBJ1-5,-,TGTGCCAGCAGCCCCCTAGGCAATCAGCCCCAGCATTTT,CASSPLGNQPQHF
TRBV5-1,TRBD2,TRBJ2-1,-,TGCGCCAGCAGCTTGGATCTAGCGGGGGTCTACAATGAGCAGTTCTTC,CASSLDLAGVYNEQFF
TRBV7-3,-,TRBJ2-6,-,TGTGCCAGCAGCCCCCGGAGGGGTGGGAACGGATCTGGGGCCAACGTCCTGACTTTC,CASSPRRGGNGSGANVLTF
TRBV6-1,-,TRBJ2-1,-,TGTGCCAGCAGTGAGGTATGGTTGTATGAGCAGTTCTTC,CASSEVWLYEQFF
TRBV4-2,-,TRBJ1-5,-,TGTGCCAGCAGCCAAGATTTGGGTATTCAGCCCCAGCATTTT,CASSQDLGIQPQHF
TRBV4-2,-,TRBJ1-2,few,TGTGCCAGCAGCCAAGGTCCCTCGAGCACCTTC,CASSQGPSSTF
TRBV7-2,-,TRBJ2-5,-,TGTGCCAGCAGCTTATCACTAGATGGAGAGACCCAGTACTTC,CASSLSLDGETQYF
TRBV5-1,-,TRBJ2-7,-,TGCGCCAGCAGCTTGGCCCCAAGCTCCTACGAGCAGTACTTC,CASSLAPSSYEQYF